This T cell receptor (beta chain) comes out of a study of neurological immune-mediated disorders. The CDR3 is 14 residues long. Germline values: CDR1 DFQATT, CDR2 SNEGSKA (reference sequence). Many counts were recorded for this clonotype. Antigen specificity is unknown. This sample's time point: longitudinal time-point 3. PBMCs stored at -80 C, 2 million in total, were the source of the unsorted libraries. Every sequencing run produced over 190 million TCR-beta sequences, and the sequences from any one run covered 15-18 subjects. TCRdb ran MiXCR on the 5' RACE reads and lists one entry per CDR3 protein. Of approximately 100,000 distinct CDR3 sequences listed, 10% to 12% are singletons. General observations from the study: Healthy controls had more TCR clonal expansion than multiple sclerosis, which showed the least, whereas HTLV-1-associated myelopathy showed the most. The absence of any CDR3 amino acid sequence shared by expanded clones across subjects suggests that repertoires were private in all groups.

The rearrangement joins TRBV20-1 to TRBJ2-7, with 9 bases matching TRBD1. What was sequenced was PBMCs. This TCR derives from a female donor with HTLV-1-associated myelopathy (HAM/TSP). The CDR3 is CSPILGQGGYEQYF. The DNA for the CDR3 is TGCAGCCCGATTTTGGGACAGGGAGGCTACGAGCAGTACTTC.